This TCR beta chain was captured by sequencing in a study of OX40 agonist ivuxolimab in advanced cancers. With respect to the entire study: Ivuxolimab, which targeted the costimulatory receptor OX40 (CD134), was an agonistic, fully human IgG2 monoclonal antibody. Among the 50 to 55 dose-escalation patients, some 20 had hepatocellular carcinoma, some 15 melanoma, 9 renal cell carcinoma and 9 head and neck cancer. Partial responses occurred in three dose-escalation patients: two with cutaneous melanoma and one with hepatocellular carcinoma. The dose-escalation cohort was about 83% male with a mean age of approximately 60 years, ranging from about 20 to 80. Peripheral TCRbeta sequencing aimed to test whether ivuxolimab altered TCR sequence diversity and caused clonal T-cell expansion. Prior anti-PD-1, anti-PD-L1 or anti-CTLA-4 therapy was permitted, and approximately 39% of dose-escalation patients had received checkpoint inhibitors. The monotherapy dose-escalation portion (N ≈ 52 patients) of the phase I ivuxolimab trial is reported in the paper. Intravenous ivuxolimab was administered to patients every 2 weeks at six dose levels: 0.01, 0.1, 0.3, 1.5, 3 and 10 mg/kg. Broader findings and caveats from the paper: Low levels of normalized T-cell clonal expansion were also seen in some patients who did not respond. In partial responders in the 0.1-3.0 mg/kg groups, normalized peripheral clonal expansion was found to be among the lowest, especially among CD8+ T cells. At doses from 0.1 to 3.0 mg/kg, clonal expansion was seen in both CD4+ and CD8+ blood T cells between baseline and week 6. After ivuxolimab, more expanded clones were found on average in CD8+ T cells than in CD4+ T cells. The antigen specificity of the clonally expanded peripheral T cells was not determined.

Genomic DNA was isolated from the sorted cells so that the TCRbeta CDR3 region could be sequenced. TCRbeta CDR3 regions were sequenced using the immunoSEQ Assay. TCRdb provides this immuneACCESS table in a form limited to in-frame rearrangements. Some clones are lacking; in checked studies, under half of them reflect an unresolved V gene, and why the rest are absent is not known. Here the sample has tens of thousands of clones; 70% to 90% occur a single time. Of the sample, roughly 2.4% is held by the ten largest clones. The trial excluded patients who had a history of autoimmune disease or were on systemic immunosuppression. Peripheral blood for TCR sequencing was drawn from every dose cohort at baseline, at cycle 4 day 1 and at cycle 7 day 1. Samples came from an open-label, multicenter, first-in-human phase I dose-escalation trial of ivuxolimab. Adults with locally advanced or metastatic melanoma, renal cell carcinoma, hepatocellular carcinoma or head and neck squamous cell carcinoma were enrolled in the trial. Before TCR sequencing, CD4+ and CD8+ T cells were separately sorted from peripheral blood.

This clone has a handful of counts. Its antigen is currently not known. Base qualities were left out, and no much larger clone turns up one base away. CDR1 and CDR2 (MDHEN, SYDVKM) derive from the germline V gene. Trimming removed 6 bases from V and 3 bases from J, leaving 16 bases between the germline ends. The CDR3 contains 15 residues, cysteine and phenylalanine counted. Just the 45-base CDR3 DNA is kept, in frame starting at base 1. This clonotype originated in an adult with an advanced solid tumor such as melanoma, head and neck, liver or kidney cancer. The sequencing here drew on CD4+ or CD8+ T cells sorted from blood, taken in a trial of the OX40 agonist ivuxolimab. The V and J segments used are TRBV28 and TRBJ2-3, with TRBD2 perhaps the D gene, on 7 matching bases. This receptor has the CDR3 CASSLGGARTDTQYF. In nucleotides, the sequence is TGTGCCAGCAGCTTAGGGGGGGCTCGGACAGATACGCAGTATTTT.